Listed below are T cell receptor beta chains from one sample, sequenced in a study of T cells of healthy individuals. TCRdb ran MiXCR on the 5' RACE reads and lists one entry per CDR3 protein. The profile shows about 100,000 distinct CDR3 sequences, approximately 15% of them singletons. All receptors come from a human donor in good health. Both conserved end residues are part of each CDR3. The D gene is left open where the match is weak. Some rows mark clone size as missing; the rest say once, few, many or name a class of expanded clone.

j_call d_call cdr3_length clone_size v_call cdr3_aa cdr3_nt
TRBJ1-6 . 12 few TRBV20-1 CSARAGGKPLHF TGCAGTGCTAGAGCTGGTGGGAAACCCCTCCACTTT
TRBJ1-1 . 13 few TRBV28 CASSLWENTEAFF TGTGCCAGCAGTTTGTGGGAGAACACTGAAGCTTTCTTT
TRBJ2-1 . 14 . TRBV5-5 CASSLLFSYNEQFF TGTGCCAGCAGCTTGTTGTTCTCCTACAATGAGCAGTTCTTC
TRBJ1-1 . 13 few TRBV7-2 CASSFSEDTEAFF TGTGCCAGCAGCTTTTCAGAGGACACTGAAGCTTTCTTT
TRBJ1-5 . 13 few TRBV2 CASRLQVNQPQHF TGTGCCAGCAGGCTACAGGTAAATCAGCCCCAGCATTTT
TRBJ1-1 . 17 . TRBV28 CASSLSRQGVLNTEAFF TGTGCCAGCAGTTTATCCCGCCAAGGGGTCTTGAACACTGAAGCTTTCTTT
TRBJ2-2 . 16 . TRBV28 CASGAPATRGGGELFF TGTGCCAGCGGAGCGCCCGCGACTAGAGGGGGCGGGGAGCTGTTTTTT
TRBJ1-1 . 13 many TRBV28 CASSSHSNTEAFF TGTGCCAGCAGTTCTCACAGCAACACTGAAGCTTTCTTT
TRBJ2-7 . 12 . TRBV7-9 CASSGGSYEQYF TGTGCCAGCAGCGGTGGGTCCTACGAGCAGTACTTC
TRBJ1-5 . 14 many TRBV3-1 CASSPTGSNQPQHF TGTGCCAGCAGCCCGACGGGTAGCAATCAGCCCCAGCATTTT
TRBJ2-5 . 16 . TRBV3-1 CASSPSPGVREETQYF TGTGCCAGCAGCCCCAGTCCCGGCGTGAGAGAAGAGACCCAGTACTTC
TRBJ1-1 TRBD1 17 few TRBV12-3/TRBV12-4 CASSLIWGTGIGTEAFF TGTGCCAGCAGTTTAATTTGGGGGACAGGGATTGGCACTGAAGCTTTCTTT
TRBJ2-7 TRBD1 18 many TRBV6-5 CASSYSTSFSGGYYEQYF TGTGCCAGCAGTTACTCGACCTCCTTTTCAGGGGGCTACTACGAGCAGTACTTC
TRBJ1-5 . 17 many TRBV5-5 CASSLSSGGASNQPQHF TGTGCCAGCAGCTTAAGCTCGGGGGGGGCCAGCAATCAGCCCCAGCATTTT
TRBJ2-6 TRBD1 19 . TRBV5-1 CASSVTGTGRGAGANVLTF TGCGCCAGCAGCGTTACCGGGACAGGGAGAGGAGCTGGGGCCAACGTCCTGACTTTC
TRBJ1-1 . 14 . TRBV6-2/TRBV6-3 CASSRDRRITEAFF TGTGCCAGCAGCCGCGATAGGAGAATTACTGAAGCTTTCTTT
TRBJ1-2 TRBD1 13 . TRBV3-1 CASSQQGATGYTF TGTGCCAGCAGCCAACAGGGGGCAACTGGCTACACCTTC
TRBJ2-2 TRBD1 17 many TRBV9 CASSVPRDRGYGGELFF TGTGCCAGCAGCGTCCCAAGGGACAGGGGGTACGGCGGGGAGCTGTTTTTT
TRBJ2-2 . 14 few TRBV6-2/TRBV6-3 CASSSGETTGELFF TGTGCCAGCAGTAGCGGTGAGACCACCGGGGAGCTGTTTTTT
TRBJ2-2 . 15 . TRBV5-1 CASRRASGATGELFF TGCGCCAGTCGCCGTGCGTCGGGGGCCACCGGGGAGCTGTTTTTT
TRBJ1-6 TRBD1 15 . TRBV4-3 CASSPGQGGGSPLHF TGCGCCAGCAGCCCTGGACAGGGAGGTGGTTCACCCCTCCACTTT
TRBJ1-2 TRBD1 15 . TRBV12-3/TRBV12-4 CASSSSSWDSYGYTF TGTGCCAGCAGTTCCTCATCATGGGACAGCTATGGCTACACCTTC
TRBJ2-1 . 14 few TRBV10-3 CAISRGGDNNEQFF TGTGCCATCTCCAGGGGGGGCGACAACAATGAGCAGTTCTTC
TRBJ2-3 . 19 . TRBV4-2 CASSQAKGGAPPSTDTQYF TGTGCCAGCAGCCAAGCTAAGGGGGGGGCACCCCCTAGCACAGATACGCAGTATTTT
TRBJ1-2 . 15 few TRBV28 CASSTQTEGYYGYTF TGTGCCAGCAGCACCCAAACGGAGGGCTATTATGGCTACACCTTC
TRBJ2-2 TRBD2 16 many TRBV3-1 CASSQVSSGNTGELFF TGTGCCAGCAGCCAAGTTTCTAGCGGTAACACCGGGGAGCTGTTTTTT
TRBJ2-7 . 14 few TRBV20-1 CSATRAQATYEQYF TGCAGTGCTACGCGGGCTCAGGCAACCTACGAGCAGTACTTC
TRBJ2-1 TRBD2 15 . TRBV28 CASSPSGSYYNEQFF TGTGCCAGCAGCCCAAGCGGGAGTTACTACAATGAGCAGTTCTTC
TRBJ2-7 TRBD2 16 many TRBV20-1 CSADNVNSGTSYEQYF TGCAGTGCCGACAATGTTAATAGCGGGACATCCTACGAGCAGTACTTC
TRBJ2-3 TRBD2 15 many TRBV29-1 CSVEGTSGGTDTQYF TGCAGCGTTGAGGGGACTAGCGGGGGCACAGATACGCAGTATTTT
TRBJ2-1 TRBD2 14 many TRBV10-3 CAFSASGGGLEQFF TGTGCCTTCTCGGCTAGCGGGGGGGGTCTTGAGCAGTTCTTC
TRBJ2-5 . 16 few TRBV5-1 CASSLEGPGLRETQYF TGCGCCAGCAGCTTGGAAGGACCAGGGCTGCGAGAGACCCAGTACTTC
TRBJ1-4 . 14 few TRBV28 CASSFSWGREKLFF TGTGCCAGCAGTTTCTCGTGGGGTAGGGAAAAACTGTTTTTT
TRBJ2-1 . 17 many TRBV28 CASSTKKGRGRNNEQFF TGTGCCAGCAGCACCAAGAAGGGCAGGGGGAGGAACAATGAGCAGTTCTTC
TRBJ2-2 . 14 few TRBV7-9 CASSRDLNTGELFF TGTGCCAGCAGCCGGGACCTTAACACCGGGGAGCTGTTTTTT
TRBJ2-5 . 13 . TRBV28 CASSLGGQETQYF TGTGCCAGCAGTTTAGGGGGACAAGAGACCCAGTACTTC
TRBJ1-3 . 13 . TRBV18 CASSPDSGNTIYF TGTGCCAGCTCACCAGACTCTGGAAACACCATATATTTT
TRBJ2-1 . 14 . TRBV7-2 CASSLAFGAGEQFF TGTGCCAGCAGCTTAGCGTTCGGGGCGGGGGAGCAGTTCTTC
TRBJ1-5 . 13 . TRBV20-1 CSARDREGQPQHF TGCAGTGCTAGAGACCGGGAGGGACAGCCCCAGCATTTT
TRBJ1-1 . 13 . TRBV2 CASSESEGTEAFF TGTGCCAGCAGTGAATCGGAGGGAACTGAAGCTTTCTTT
TRBJ2-3 TRBD2 15 . TRBV24-1 CATSGTSGSTDTQYF TGTGCCACCAGTGGGACTAGCGGGAGCACAGATACGCAGTATTTT